What follows are 30 T cell receptor beta chains derived from one specimen sequenced in a study of control samples from healthy donors and cancer patients. This table comes from immunoSEQ multiplex PCR, and its TCRdb copy is limited to in-frame clones, with some not included. The sample consists of 70,000 or so clones, approximately 84% of them appearing once. The sample comprised PBMCs. The receptors stem from a woman aged 45-65 years with lung cancer.

The chain uses TRBV6-6 and TRBJ2-1; D is unresolved. Trimming removed 7 bases from V and 8 bases from J, with 9 bases in between. Germline CDR1 MNHNY, CDR2 SVGAGI (reference sequence). This CDR3 region has 11 residues. The CDR3: CASKRADEQFF. The CDR3 bases are TGTGCCAGCAAACGCGCCGATGAGCAGTTCTTC.

The chain joins TRBV7-2 to TRBJ2-1; 11 nucleotides align to TRBD2. Germline CDR1 reads SGHTA; CDR2 reads FQGNSA. The V and J ends lost 5 bases and 5 bases, in that order; junction bases with no gene match: 5. The length of the CDR3 is 15 residues. This CDR3 reads CASSTTSGKNNEQFF. CDR3 coding DNA: TGTGCCAGCAGCACGACTAGCGGGAAAAACAATGAGCAGTTCTTC.

This chain links TRBV27 with TRBJ2-4; D remains unclear. CDR1 and CDR2 from the germline V gene are MNHEY and SMNVEV (reference sequence). The CDR3 covers 14 residues. V was pared by 1 base and J by 6 bases, with 10 bases between. The CDR3 nucleotides are TGTGCCAGCAGTTTATTTAACAACAGAAACATTCAGTACTTC. It codes for CASSLFNNRNIQYF.

This sequence joins TRBV7-2 and TRBJ1-3; D unclear. This CDR3 contains 16 residues. The V end lost 1 base, the J end lost 0 bases, and 10 bases lay between the germline ends. The germline gives CDR1 SGHTA, CDR2 FQGNSA. This chain's CDR3 is CASSLGSPNSGNTIYF. The DNA for the CDR3 is TGTGCCAGCAGCTTAGGATCCCCGAACTCTGGAAACACCATATATTTT.

Only one count was recorded for this clone. V gene TRBV28 combines with J gene TRBJ1-2; 7 bases align to TRBD1. With 4 bases clipped from V and 5 bases from J, the junction kept 7 bases outside the gene matches. Germline CDR1 MDHEN, CDR2 SYDVKM. This CDR3 contains 14 residues. The DNA of the CDR3 is TGTGCCAGCAGTTATAGCGGGACAGCATATGGCTACACCTTC. Protein sequence: CASSYSGTAYGYTF.

The V call is TRBV18, the J call TRBJ1-2; 7 nucleotides line up with TRBD1. This CDR3 has 14 residues. With V trimmed by 5 bases and J by 2 bases, 5 bases remained unmatched. Germline CDR1 and CDR2: KGHSH and LQKENI. The CDR3 is CASSSTGANYGYTF. The DNA of the CDR3 is TGTGCCAGCTCATCCACAGGGGCCAACTATGGCTACACCTTC. Combining the CDR3 with reference TRBV18 and TRBJ1-2 gives the whole variable domain NAGVMQNPRHLVRRRGQEARLRCSPMKGHSHVYWYRQLPEEGLKFMVYLQKENIIDESGMPKERFSAEFPKEGPSILRIQQVVRGDSAAYFCASSSTGANYGYTFGSGTRLTVV.

The gene calls are TRBV6-5 and TRBJ2-5; 11 nucleotides align to TRBD2. This CDR3 spans 14 amino acids. Trimming took 7 bases from V and 4 from J; bases not matched to a gene: 5. Germline loops: CDR1 MNHEY, CDR2 SVGAGI. As DNA, the CDR3 is TGTGCCAGCAAGCCCCTAGCGGGGGGAGAGACCCAGTACTTC. Its translation is CASKPLAGGETQYF.

This clone has more than one count but fewer than ten. The rearrangement links TRBV19 to TRBJ1-5; D ambiguous. Germline V gene lookup returns CDR1 LNHDA and CDR2 SQIVND (reference sequence). The CDR3 runs to 14 residues. V shed 3 bases and J shed 7 bases, with 13 bases lying between them. The CDR3 nucleotides are TGTGCCAGTAGTATCGGTCAGGTGAGCCAGCCCCAGCATTTT. It translates to CASSIGQVSQPQHF.

The V gene is TRBV2, the J gene TRBJ2-7, with TRBD1 as a possible D gene (6 bases). The CDR3 spans 12 residues. V lost 5 bases and J lost 6, with 11 bases in between. Germline CDR1 is SNHLY and CDR2 is FYNNEI. The CDR3 loop reads CASSTTGIEQYF. The CDR3 DNA is TGTGCCAGCAGTACGACAGGTATCGAGCAGTACTTC.

This clone was counted once. This sequence joins TRBV19 and TRBJ1-1; TRBD1 aligns across 11 bases. The J segment lost 4 bases and the V segment lost 3 bases, leaving 4 bases of the junction unmatched. The CDR3 consists of 15 residues. The V gene's germline CDR1 is LNHDA and CDR2 SQIVND (reference sequence). CDR3 in DNA: TGTGCCAGTAGTATGTCCGGGACAGGGGGCACTGAAGCTTTCTTT. Its protein is CASSMSGTGGTEAFF.

The V and J genes are TRBV11-3 and TRBJ1-3; 9 bases align to TRBD1. The CDR3 is 15 residues long. Trimming took 3 bases from V and 7 from J; bases not matched to a gene: 7. In germline, CDR1 is SGHNT, CDR2 YENEEA. CDR3 in amino acids: CASSLRTGELNTIYF. In DNA form, the CDR3 reads TGTGCCAGCAGCTTGAGGACAGGGGAGCTGAACACCATATATTTT.

The V and J genes are TRBV2 and TRBJ1-3, with a weak D call TRBD1 (5 bases). Trimming pared 5 bases from V and 4 bases from J, leaving 6 bases between. Germline values: CDR1 SNHLY, CDR2 FYNNEI. The CDR3 has 12 residues. In nucleotides, the CDR3 is TGTGCCAGCAGTCAGGGAGGAAACACCATATATTTT. Translating it yields CASSQGGNTIYF.

This clone showed up just once. In the same sample, other DNA sequences code for this CDR3. The chain is built from TRBV7-8 and TRBJ1-1, with no clear D. Germline values: CDR1 SGHVS, CDR2 FQNEAQ. The CDR3 extends over 11 amino acids. V lost 2 bases and J 2 bases, leaving 0 bases between the germline ends. The CDR3 spells CASSLNTEAFF. CDR3 DNA sequence: TGTGCCAGCAGCTTAAACACTGAAGCTTTCTTT. The variable domain in full, with the rest retrieved from reference TRBV7-8 and TRBJ1-1, is GAGVSQSPRYKVAKRGQDVALRCDPISGHVSLFWYQQALGQGPEFLTYFQNEAQLDKSGLPSDRFFAERPEGSVSTLKIQRTQQEDSAVYLCASSLNTEAFFGQGTRLTVV.

This chain links TRBV7-8 with TRBJ1-3; the D is unclear. The CDR3 extends over 14 amino acids. Trimming removed 5 bases at V and 0 bases at J, with 8 bases between. From germline, CDR1 is SGHVS and CDR2 FQNEAQ. This CDR3 is CASSSGNSGNTIYF. The CDR3 region has the DNA TGTGCCAGCAGCAGCGGTAACTCTGGAAACACCATATATTTT.

This clone was counted a single time. The V call is TRBV27, the J call TRBJ2-7; no reliable D call. This CDR3 has 13 residues. Trimming stripped 6 bases from V and 1 base from J, with 10 bases between. From germline, CDR1 is MNHEY and CDR2 SMNVEV (reference sequence). The CDR3 nucleotides read TGTGCCAGCAGAAAAGACACTTCCTACGAGCAGTACTTC. Protein sequence: CASRKDTSYEQYF.

J is TRBJ1-1 and V is TRBV27, with D maybe TRBD1 (5 bases). Trimming shortened V by 0 bases and J by 1 base, and 9 bases separated the two germline ends. This CDR3 contains 15 residues. Germline V gene lookup returns CDR1 MNHEY and CDR2 SMNVEV (reference sequence). CDR3 residues: CASSLSRDPNTEAFF. The CDR3 bases are TGTGCCAGCAGTTTATCGAGGGACCCGAACACTGAAGCTTTCTTT.

This sequence joins TRBV6-5 and TRBJ2-3; D gene unclear. Germline V gives CDR1 MNHEY, CDR2 SVGAGI. Trimming shortened V by 7 bases and J by 2 bases, and 13 bases separated the two germline ends. This CDR3 comprises 14 residues. The CDR3 DNA sequence: TGTGCCAGCAACTGGCTTTATAACACAGATACGCAGTATTTT. Encoded protein: CASNWLYNTDTQYF.

The rearrangement uses TRBV7-6 and TRBJ2-7; maybe TRBD1 (5 bases). The CDR3 sequence is 13 residues long. Trimming took 5 bases from V and 3 from J, leaving 11 bases between them. The germline V gene encodes CDR1 SGHVS and CDR2 FNYEAQ. CDR3 in amino acids: CASSHGHYYEQYF. As DNA, the CDR3 is TGTGCCAGCAGCCACGGACATTACTACGAGCAGTACTTC.

The rearrangement joins TRBV30 to TRBJ1-4; no firm D call. CDR3 length: 13 residues. Germline V gene data show CDR1 as GTSNPN and CDR2 as SVGIG (reference sequence). Deletions cut 2 bases from V and 7 bases from J, with 11 bases between. CDR3 in DNA: TGTGCCTGGAGTTGGGCCGGAGGTGAAAAACTGTTTTTT. Its translation: CAWSWAGGEKLFF. The variable domain in full, completed from reference TRBV30 and TRBJ1-4, reads SQTIHQWPATLVQPVGSPLSLECTVEGTSNPNLYWYRQAAGRGLQLLFYSVGIGQISSEVPQNLSASRPQDRQFILSSKKLLLSDSGFYLCAWSWAGGEKLFFGSGTQLSVL.

The rearrangement links TRBV12-5 to TRBJ2-3; the match to TRBD2 covers 12 bases. V gave up 3 bases and J gave up 5 bases; unmatched junction bases: 3. Germline assignment: CDR1 LGHNT and CDR2 FRNRAP. This CDR3 comprises 15 residues. The DNA of the CDR3 is TGTGCTAGTGGTTTAGAGACTAGCGGGAGAGATACGCAGTATTTT. It is translated as CASGLETSGRDTQYF.

This clone was counted once. The chain couples TRBV25-1 to TRBJ1-1, with D unclear. V gave up 3 bases and J gave up 6 bases, with 8 bases separating them. Germline values: CDR1 MGHDK, CDR2 SYGVNS. The CDR3 extends over 12 amino acids. This chain's CDR3 is CASSDYRAEAFF. CDR3 DNA: TGTGCCAGCAGTGACTACCGGGCTGAAGCTTTCTTT. Together with reference TRBV25-1 and TRBJ1-1, the CDR3 gives the full variable domain: EADIYQTPRYLVIGTGKKITLECSQTMGHDKMYWYQQDPGMELHLIHYSYGVNSTEKGDLSSESTVSRIRTEHFPLTLESARPSHTSQYLCASSDYRAEAFFGQGTRLTVV.

The rearrangement links TRBV2 to TRBJ1-5, with a possible D match to TRBD1 (6 bases). Looked up from germline, CDR1 is SNHLY and CDR2 is FYNNEI. The V end was cut by 8 bases, the J end by 3 bases, with 11 bases between. The CDR3 runs to 13 residues. CDR3 DNA sequence: TGTGCCAGCGCACAGGGTTACAATCAGCCCCAGCATTTT. Translated: CASAQGYNQPQHF.

This chain links TRBV21-1 with TRBJ2-2; the table's D call, TRBD1, has no DNA check behind it. TRBV21-1 is a documented pseudogene. The CDR3 runs to 16 residues. The CDR3 is CASSKVRGLNTGELFF. CDR3 nucleotides: TGTGCCAGCAGCAAAGTCAGGGGGCTGAACACCGGGGAGCTGTTTTTT.

This clone was counted a single time. The rearrangement links TRBV5-6 to TRBJ2-6, with D perhaps being TRBD1 or TRBD2 (5 bases each). The ends were cut back, 2 bases at V and 3 bases at J, with 9 bases in the middle. Germline-derived CDR1 and CDR2 are SGHDT and YYEEEE. The CDR3 runs to 15 residues. DNA for the CDR3: TGTGCCAGCAGCTTACCAGGGAGTGGGGCCAACGTCCTGACTTTC. Encoded protein: CASSLPGSGANVLTF.

The V gene is TRBV15, the J gene TRBJ1-4; unclear D gene. Looked up from germline, CDR1 is LNHNV and CDR2 is YYDKDF (reference sequence). The V gene lost 1 base and the J gene lost 6 bases, with 3 bases spanning the gap. The CDR3 is 12 amino acids. The CDR3 sequence is CATSRVDEKLFF. The CDR3 DNA is TGTGCCACCAGCAGAGTAGATGAAAAACTGTTTTTT.

The V gene is TRBV28, the J gene TRBJ2-2, with 7 positions matching TRBD1. Germline CDR1 is MDHEN and CDR2 is SYDVKM. With V trimmed by 11 bases and J by 1 base, 7 bases remained unmatched. The CDR3 contains 14 residues. CDR3: CAGKGAGNTGELFF. The CDR3 nucleotides are TGTGCCGGCAAGGGGGCCGGGAACACCGGGGAGCTGTTTTTT.

The chain has TRBV24-1 and TRBJ2-3; TRBD1 aligns across 8 bases. The length of the CDR3 is 16 residues. V was clipped by 4 bases and J by 5 bases; unmatched bases: 10. The V gene's germline CDR1 is KGHDR and CDR2 SFDVKD. CDR3 sequence (DNA): TGTGCCACCAGTGACTCACAGGGGGGCTGGAGAGATACGCAGTATTTT. Translated: CATSDSQGGWRDTQYF.

V gene TRBV19 combines with J gene TRBJ2-2; no reliable D call. Trimming took 8 bases from V and 0 from J, leaving 13 bases between them. Germline-derived CDR1 and CDR2 are LNHDA and SQIVND (reference sequence). The CDR3 consists of 15 residues. CDR3 sequence (DNA): TGTGCCAGTCTCCCTTTACATACGAACACCGGGGAGCTGTTTTTT. It specifies CASLPLHTNTGELFF.

The chain uses TRBV7-3 and TRBJ1-2; D ambiguous. The CDR3 is 14 residues long. CDR1 SGHTA and CDR2 FQGTGA come from the germline V gene. Between the trimmed V and J ends, which lost 3 bases and 5 bases, there was a span of 13 bases. The CDR3 bases are TGTGCCAGCAGCTTCAATGGACCTGCGTATGGCTACACCTTC. This sequence encodes CASSFNGPAYGYTF.

The J gene is TRBJ2-2, the V gene TRBV5-1; D remains ambiguous. V lost 1 base and J 0 bases, leaving 7 bases between the germline ends. The germline gives CDR1 SGHRS, CDR2 YFSETQ. CDR3 length: 15 amino acids. Written as DNA, the CDR3 is TGCGCCAGCAGCTTGCACACTTCGAACACCGGGGAGCTGTTTTTT. It specifies CASSLHTSNTGELFF. Full variable domain (outside the CDR3, taken from reference TRBV5-1 and TRBJ2-2): KAGVTQTPRYLIKTRGQQVTLSCSPISGHRSVSWYQQTPGQGLQFLFEYFSETQRNKGNFPGRFSGRQFSNSRSEMNVSTLELGDSALYLCASSLHTSNTGELFFGEGSRLTVL.